The 13 T cell receptor beta chains reported below all come from one sample, sequenced in a study of T cells in Graves' hyperthyroidism and ophthalmopathy. TCR beta CDR3 regions were amplified from RNA transcripts. The HTBI set primed first-round TCR CDR3 RT-PCR. MiXCR, applied by TCRdb to the multiplex PCR reads, yields one record per CDR3 protein. The table has approximately 320,000 distinct CDR3 sequences, roughly 17% seen once. The sequenced sample consisted of blood. These receptors were collected from a man aged 25 to 45 with Graves' hyperthyroidism.

This clonotype was counted at least ten times. CDR3 amino acids: CASSSLGVQYF. As DNA, the CDR3 is TGTGCCAGCAGCTCCCTGGGAGTCCAGTACTTC. V and J are TRBV11-3 and TRBJ2-5; tentative D call: TRBD2 (5 bases). The CDR3 covers 11 residues. V lost 4 bases and J 10 bases, leaving 10 bases between the germline ends. Germline V gene data show CDR1 as SGHNT and CDR2 as YENEEA.

This clonotype has ten or more counts. The V gene is TRBV7-9, the J gene TRBJ2-1; 8 nucleotides line up with TRBD2. The CDR3 is made up of 14 amino acids. Losses at the gene ends were 3 bases for V and 7 bases for J; bases not matched to a gene: 5. The germline V gene has CDR1 SEHNR and CDR2 FQNEAQ (reference sequence). The CDR3: CASSFLAGTNEQFF. In nucleotides, the CDR3 is TGTGCCAGCAGCTTTTTAGCGGGGACGAATGAGCAGTTCTTC.

This clonotype was recorded at least ten times. The rearrangement uses TRBV7-3 and TRBJ2-1, with TRBD2 identical over 14 bases. CDR1 is SGHTA, CDR2 FQGTGA, per germline. The J segment lost 8 bases and the V segment lost 0 bases, leaving 9 bases of the junction unmatched. The CDR3 length is 18 residues. CDR3 in DNA: TGTGCCAGCAGCTTAACTCTCCCGGGACTAGCGGGAGTCCATGAGCAGTTCTTC. It codes for CASSLTLPGLAGVHEQFF.

This clonotype was counted ten times or more. The chain combines TRBV20-1 with TRBJ2-3; 14 bases map to TRBD2. V was pared by 0 bases and J by 4 bases, with 0 bases of the junction left unmatched. This CDR3 has 15 amino acids. Germline CDR1 DFQATT, CDR2 SNEGSKA (reference sequence). The DNA for the CDR3 is TGCAGTGCTAGAGAGACTAGCGGGGGGGCAGATACGCAGTATTTT. Translated: CSARETSGGADTQYF.

Regarding this clonotype: The junction departs from germline at one end; a sequencing error may be responsible. V usage is TRBV3-1 and J usage is TRBJ1-1; no reliable D call. CDR1 LGHDT and CDR2 YNNKEL come from the germline V gene (reference sequence). CDR3 length equals 14 residues. The CDR3 here is CASSQLEGDTEASF. The CDR3 coding sequence is TGTGCCAGCAGCCAACTTGAGGGCGACACTGAAGCTTCCTTT.

This clonotype came up once. This rearrangement joins TRBV10-3 to TRBJ1-6; D remains unclear. Germline CDR1 is ENHRY and CDR2 is SYGVKD. This CDR3 is 12 amino acids long. With 2 bases removed from V and 7 bases from J, the gap between germline ends came to 3 bases. The CDR3 loop is CAISERNSPLHF. CDR3 nucleotides: TGTGCCATCAGTGAGAGGAATTCACCCCTCCACTTT.

This clonotype was picked up a small number of times. The rearrangement joins TRBV5-1 to TRBJ1-3; D is unclear. The CDR3 is 16 amino acids. The germline V and J ends were trimmed by 4 bases and 0 bases, with 14 bases remaining between them. Germline V gene sequence: CDR1 SGHRS, CDR2 YFSETQ. CDR3 sequence: CASSLRPTSSGNTIYF. CDR3 DNA sequence: TGCGCCAGCAGCCTGCGACCCACGAGCTCTGGAAACACCATATATTTT.

On this clonotype: A read error may account for a junction end that differs from germline. The chain couples TRBV5-6 to TRBJ2-1, with D unclear. Germline CDR1 reads SGHDT; CDR2 reads YYEEEE. The CDR3 spans 14 residues. The CDR3 loop reads CASSGRYSYDEQFF. The CDR3 DNA reads as TGTGCCAGCAGTGGACGCTACTCCTACGATGAGCAGTTCTTC.

This clonotype was picked up many times. The genes are TRBV10-3 and TRBJ1-2; no clear D. The V gene's germline CDR1 is ENHRY and CDR2 SYGVKD. V was trimmed by 4 bases and J by 8 bases, leaving 14 bases between them. This CDR3 has 13 amino acids. The CDR3 DNA follows: TGTGCCATCAGTGCGACACCCTCGGCAGGCTACACCTTC. It encodes CAISATPSAGYTF.

A few counts support this clonotype. The rearrangement uses TRBV6-1 and TRBJ1-1, with a tentative D call TRBD1 (6 bases). The V and J ends lost 9 bases and 4 bases respectively, with 9 bases between them. The CDR3 covers 11 residues. In germline, CDR1 is MNHNS, CDR2 SASEGT. CDR3 nucleotide sequence: TGTGCCAGTGGAGGGGGCACTGAAGCTTTCTTT. Amino acids: CASGGGTEAFF.

As to this clonotype: Since no conserved phenylalanine or tryptophan closes the CDR3, a read error is the likely cause. V and J are TRBV2 and TRBJ2-7; perhaps D is TRBD1 or TRBD2 (5 bases each). The CDR3 is 12 amino acids. Per germline, CDR1 SNHLY and CDR2 FYNNEI. Trimming removed 6 bases at V and 4 bases at J, with 10 bases between. The chain's CDR3 is CASRRDAYEQYL. Written as DNA, the CDR3 is TGTGCCAGCAGGAGGGACGCGTACGAGCAGTACCTC.

This clonotype appeared once. This sequence joins TRBV7-2 and TRBJ2-1; D ambiguous. Germline assignment: CDR1 SGHTA and CDR2 FQGNSA. The CDR3 is 12 residues long. V was shortened by 2 bases and J by 14 bases, with 13 bases between the two germline ends. CDR3 DNA sequence: TGTGCCAGCAGCTTAACGGCCAGCCGAAAGTTCTTC. It translates to CASSLTASRKFF.

This clonotype was seen at least ten times. The J gene is TRBJ2-1, the V gene TRBV29-1; 11 nucleotides agree with TRBD2. The V and J ends lost 6 bases and 5 bases, in that order; junction bases with no gene match: 9. Per germline, CDR1 SQVTM and CDR2 ANQGSEA. The CDR3 is made up of 15 amino acids. As DNA, the CDR3 is TGCAGCGTACCCACGGGACTAGCGGCTAACAATGAGCAGTTCTTC. Translating gives CSVPTGLAANNEQFF.